The next 11 T cell receptor beta chains were all read from a single sample in a study of blood T cells in healthy people across ages. A second about 7 to 11 cycle PCR used barcoded and J-beta primers. TCRdb passed the 5' RACE reads through MiXCR, listing each CDR3 protein once. The sample carries some 1.4 million distinct CDR3 sequences, 42% recorded once. The sequencing input was blood. The source is a woman younger than 30 in good health.

This clonotype was observed a single time. This chain joins TRBV6-5 and TRBJ2-1, with D possibly matching TRBD1 (6 bases). The germline V gene encodes CDR1 MNHEY and CDR2 SVGAGI. The CDR3 runs 15 residues. Trimming took 0 bases from V and 8 from J, leaving 14 bases between them. CDR3: CASSYSSDRIYEQFF. The CDR3 coding sequence is TGTGCCAGCAGTTACTCGTCGGACAGAATATATGAGCAGTTCTTC.

The V and J genes are TRBV24-1 and TRBJ2-5; TRBD1 might be the D (6 bases). The CDR3 is 18 amino acids. With 5 bases removed from V and 5 bases from J, the gap between germline ends came to 26 bases. In germline, CDR1 is KGHDR, CDR2 SFDVKD. The CDR3 coding sequence is TGTGCCACCAGTGGAAGAGGGGGACGAGAGCGGTATGGGGAGACCCAGTACTTC. Its translation: CATSGRGGRERYGETQYF.

The rearrangement joins TRBV20-1 to TRBJ2-3, with D possibly TRBD2 on 7 matching bases. CDR3 length equals 22 residues. The germline V gene has CDR1 DFQATT and CDR2 SNEGSKA (reference sequence). Trimming removed 3 bases from V and 0 bases from J, with 34 bases in between. DNA of the CDR3: TGCAGTGCTAGGGATTGGGGGGGCGAATTTATCAGCGGGCGCACTAGCACAGATACGCAGTATTTT. This encodes CSARDWGGEFISGRTSTDTQYF.

The chain carries TRBV7-2 and TRBJ2-7; D ambiguous. Trimming removed 1 base at V and 3 bases at J, with 10 bases between. Looked up from germline, CDR1 is SGHTA and CDR2 is FQGNSA. This CDR3 is 14 amino acids long. The CDR3 here is CASSLGHTLYEQYF. CDR3 in DNA: TGTGCCAGCAGCTTAGGCCATACCCTCTACGAGCAGTACTTC.

The chain carries TRBV2 and TRBJ2-2, with a possible D match to TRBD2 (5 bases). The CDR3 loop spans 15 amino acids. V gave up 4 bases and J gave up 5 bases, with 14 bases separating them. Germline assignment: CDR1 SNHLY and CDR2 FYNNEI. DNA for the CDR3: TGTGCCAGCAGTGTTTGGGCAGGAGGTACCGGGGAGCTGTTTTTT. Translated, it gives CASSVWAGGTGELFF.

This chain uses TRBV2 with TRBJ2-3, with 10 bases matching TRBD2. The CDR3 covers 15 residues. The germline gives CDR1 SNHLY, CDR2 FYNNEI. With V trimmed by 6 bases and J by 2 bases, 5 bases remained unmatched. CDR3 amino acids: CASRGSGGLTDTQYF. The CDR3 coding sequence is TGTGCCAGCAGAGGTAGCGGGGGGCTCACAGATACGCAGTATTTT.

The chain recombines TRBV20-1 with TRBJ1-5, with unresolved D. The CDR3 sequence is 14 residues long. Germline loops: CDR1 DFQATT, CDR2 SNEGSKA (reference sequence). Trimming cost V 3 bases and J 0 bases, with 9 bases left between them. CDR3 sequence reads: CSASMVGSNQPQHF. CDR3 coding DNA: TGCAGTGCTAGTATGGTTGGTAGCAATCAGCCCCAGCATTTT.

In its sample, this clonotype was seen a few times. The chain couples TRBV27 to TRBJ2-5, with unresolved D. This CDR3 is 13 amino acids long. Trimming stripped 2 bases from V and 4 bases from J, with 8 bases between. The V gene's germline CDR1 is MNHEY and CDR2 SMNVEV (reference sequence). In DNA form, the CDR3 reads TGTGCCAGCAGTTTAGGGCCGGCAGAGACCCAGTACTTC. The encoded protein is CASSLGPAETQYF.

This clonotype occurred a few times. This chain links TRBV20-1 with TRBJ1-6; TRBD1 matches at 7 bases. This CDR3 region has 13 residues. Germline trimming cut 5 bases from V and 10 bases from J; bases unmatched to any gene: 8. Germline assignment: CDR1 DFQATT and CDR2 SNEGSKA (reference sequence). In DNA, the CDR3 is TGCAGTGCTTATCGGGACAGTAGCTCACCCCTCCACTTT. It encodes CSAYRDSSSPLHF.

The V call is TRBV28, the J call TRBJ2-5; TRBD2 matches 11 bases. Losses at the gene ends were 8 bases for V and 2 bases for J; bases not matched to a gene: 4. Germline values: CDR1 MDHEN, CDR2 SYDVKM. The length of the CDR3 is 14 residues. The CDR3 reads CASGSSGGQETQYF. Here the CDR3 DNA reads TGTGCCAGCGGTTCTAGCGGGGGGCAAGAGACCCAGTACTTC.

The J gene is TRBJ2-3, the V gene TRBV7-3, with TRBD2 as a possible D gene (7 bases). Germline V CDR1 and CDR2: SGHTA, FQGTGA. This CDR3 region has 16 residues. Trimming took off 5 bases at V and 3 bases at J, with 18 bases between the two ends. The DNA of the CDR3 is TGTGCCAGCAGCCTTTGGACTAGAGGGGGAACAGATACGCAGTATTTT. Its translation: CASSLWTRGGTDTQYF.